The 20 T cell receptor beta chains listed next were all sequenced from one sample in a study of CXCR3-negative and CXCR3-positive naive CD8 T cells. Findings and limits, study-wide: CXCR3-negative naive cells had less hydrophobic TRB CDR3s than did CXCR3-positive naive cells.

These receptors have no identified antigens. UMI-labeled TRB cDNA libraries were prepared by 5' RACE. Following a re-call of the 5' RACE reads, TCRdb has one entry per CDR3 protein and lacks DNA. This listing includes tens of thousands of distinct CDR3 sequences. Sequenced input: naive CXCR3+ CD8+ T cells from blood. Subset defined: CD45RO-CCR7+CD27+CD95- naive CD8+ T cells expressing CXCR3 (TNR3+). Source of these receptors: a human donor in good health. Some clones in this sample may be carry-over from other donors' samples.

The genes are TRBV29-1 and TRBJ2-3; no DNA is available, so the TRBD1 call from TCRdb remains unchecked. CDR3 length: 16 amino acids. CDR1 and CDR2 (germline): SQVTM, ANQGSEA. The CDR3 here is CSVEGIERGQVDTQYF.

This chain connects TRBV6-6 to TRBJ1-2; there is no DNA to check the TCRdb D call of TRBD1. Germline CDR1 is MNHNY and CDR2 is SVGAGI (reference sequence). The CDR3 has 11 amino acids. The CDR3 region is CASSQGDGYTF.

The CDR3 sequence: CATSKDREGSYEQYF. V and J are TRBV15 and TRBJ2-7; with no DNA, the TCRdb D assignment of TRBD2 cannot be verified. Germline-derived CDR1 and CDR2 are LNHNV and YYDKDF (reference sequence). This CDR3 spans 15 amino acids.

This chain links TRBV12-3 or TRBV12-4 with TRBJ2-7; TCRdb's assignment of TRBD1 cannot be checked, as there is no DNA. The CDR3 has 17 residues. This CDR3 is CASSSSVTGKVSYEQYF.

The V gene is TRBV7-2, the J gene TRBJ2-5; with no DNA, the TCRdb D assignment of TRBD2 cannot be verified. Germline V gives CDR1 SGHTA, CDR2 FQGNSA. The CDR3 is made up of 17 amino acids. The CDR3 sequence is CASSGGSGSIYPETQYF.

The CDR3 sequence is CASSHLDTSGGNEQFF. V is TRBV13 and J is TRBJ2-1; TCRdb gives TRBD2 as the D gene, but with no DNA this cannot be confirmed. Germline CDR1 is PRHDT and CDR2 is FYEKMQ (reference sequence). The CDR3 is 16 residues long.

The J gene is TRBJ2-5, the V gene TRBV2; with no DNA, the TCRdb D assignment of TRBD2 cannot be verified. CDR3 size: 17 residues. Germline values: CDR1 SNHLY, CDR2 FYNNEI. This CDR3 is CASSPDRGLASGETQYF.

This chain connects TRBV27 to TRBJ1-5. CDR3 length: 13 amino acids. Per germline, CDR1 MNHEY and CDR2 SMNVEV (reference sequence). The CDR3 loop is CASSLSMAQPQHF.

V gene TRBV13 combines with J gene TRBJ2-1; TCRdb's assignment of TRBD2 cannot be checked, as there is no DNA. This CDR3 contains 16 residues. In germline, CDR1 is PRHDT, CDR2 FYEKMQ (reference sequence). CDR3 amino acids: CASSAGLAGGGDEQFF. The variable domain in full, completed from reference TRBV13 and TRBJ2-1, reads AAGVIQSPRHLIKEKRETATLKCYPIPRHDTVYWYQQGPGQDPQFLISFYEKMQSDKGSIPDRFSAQQFSDYHSELNMSSLELGDSALYFCASSAGLAGGGDEQFFGPGTRLTVL.

This chain joins TRBV25-1 and TRBJ2-3; TCRdb designates TRBD1, a call that cannot be tested without DNA. The CDR3 contains 13 residues. Germline CDR1 and CDR2: MGHDK and SYGVNS. The CDR3 is CASSLDREHTQYF.

The V call is TRBV15, the J call TRBJ1-1. The CDR3 is 14 residues long. The germline V gene has CDR1 LNHNV and CDR2 YYDKDF (reference sequence). This chain's CDR3 is CATSSSRFNTEAFF.

The genes are TRBV28 and TRBJ1-6. CDR1 is MDHEN and CDR2 is SYDVKM in the germline V gene. The CDR3 covers 17 residues. The CDR3 reads CASRLTAGLGRDSPLHF.

The chain is built from TRBV11-2 and TRBJ2-1; the TRBD2 assignment by TCRdb is unverifiable without DNA. CDR1 is SGHAT, CDR2 FQNNGV, per germline. This CDR3 spans 16 amino acids. The CDR3: CASSLTKNIGSNEQFF.

This sequence joins TRBV6-2 or TRBV6-3 and TRBJ2-1; TCRdb lists TRBD1, though no DNA is available to test this call. Germline assignment: CDR1 MNHEY and CDR2 SVGEGT. The CDR3 spans 15 residues. The CDR3 here is CATEAGRVSYNEQFF.

The chain links TRBV24-1 to TRBJ2-1; the TRBD1 assignment by TCRdb is unverifiable without DNA. The CDR3 consists of 12 residues. In germline, CDR1 is KGHDR, CDR2 SFDVKD. The CDR3 protein is CATSQTGGEQFF.

The genes are TRBV11-3 and TRBJ2-1; as DNA is missing, the TRBD2 call by TCRdb cannot be tested. The V gene's germline CDR1 is SGHNT and CDR2 YENEEA. CDR3 length: 14 amino acids. This CDR3 is CASSGASGRNEQFF.

This chain connects TRBV28 to TRBJ2-7; there is no DNA to check the TCRdb D call of TRBD1. CDR3 length: 17 residues. Germline CDR1 and CDR2: MDHEN and SYDVKM. CDR3 sequence reads: CASSLAYPGSSSYEQYF.

The CDR3: CASSSGIEAFF. This rearrangement joins TRBV12-3 or TRBV12-4 to TRBJ1-1. This CDR3 contains 11 residues.

The rearrangement uses TRBV29-1 and TRBJ2-1; TCRdb calls TRBD1, which cannot be checked without DNA. Per germline, CDR1 SQVTM and CDR2 ANQGSEA. The CDR3 is 13 residues long. The CDR3 loop is CSVESPIMIEQFF.

The V call is TRBV28, the J call TRBJ2-3; TCRdb outputs TRBD2, but without DNA this stays unchecked. This CDR3 region has 15 residues. The V gene's germline CDR1 is MDHEN and CDR2 SYDVKM. The CDR3 protein is CASSLWGPSTDTQYF.